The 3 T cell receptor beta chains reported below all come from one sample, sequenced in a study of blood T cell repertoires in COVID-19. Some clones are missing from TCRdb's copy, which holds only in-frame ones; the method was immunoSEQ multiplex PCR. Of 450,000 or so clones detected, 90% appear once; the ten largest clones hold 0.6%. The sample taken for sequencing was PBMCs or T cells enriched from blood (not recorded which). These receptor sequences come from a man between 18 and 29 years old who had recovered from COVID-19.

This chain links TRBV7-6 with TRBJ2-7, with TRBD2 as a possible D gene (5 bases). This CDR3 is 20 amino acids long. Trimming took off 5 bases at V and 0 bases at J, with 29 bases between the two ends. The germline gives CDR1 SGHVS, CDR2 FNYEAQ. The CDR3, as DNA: TGTGCCAGCAGCCCAGCCCTGAGCGGCCGGGGATCAAAACACTCCTACGAGCAGTACTTC. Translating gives CASSPALSGRGSKHSYEQYF.

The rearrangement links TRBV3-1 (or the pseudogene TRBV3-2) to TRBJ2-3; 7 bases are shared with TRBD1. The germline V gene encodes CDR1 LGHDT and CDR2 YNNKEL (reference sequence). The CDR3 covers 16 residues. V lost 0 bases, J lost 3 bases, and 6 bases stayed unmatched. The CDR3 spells CASSQDVGGKTDTQYF. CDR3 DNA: TGTGCCAGCAGCCAAGATGTAGGGGGCAAGACAGATACGCAGTATTTT.

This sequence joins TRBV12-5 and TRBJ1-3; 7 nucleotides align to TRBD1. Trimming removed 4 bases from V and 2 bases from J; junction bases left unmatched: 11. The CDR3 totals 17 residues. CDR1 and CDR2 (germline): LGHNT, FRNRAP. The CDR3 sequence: CASGSRPWTGTGNTIYF. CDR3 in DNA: TGTGCTAGTGGTTCCCGACCTTGGACAGGAACTGGAAACACCATATATTTT.